What follows describes a single T cell receptor (beta chain). Its cognate antigen has yet to be identified. There are no base qualities to consult, and no much larger clone falls within one base. The receptor library was made with the immunoSEQ multiplex PCR assay. For the multiplex PCR, a mixture combining 60 forward primers for TCR Vbeta segments and 13 reverse primers for TCR Jbeta segments was used. The CDR3 region of rearranged TCR beta genes was amplified from genomic DNA with a multiplex PCR assay. The amplified TCR beta libraries were sequenced on the Illumina HiSeq System as 87-base-pair reads. Per the source publication's procedure: Across the roughly 640 repertoires, a later analysis counted roughly 84 million unique TCR beta chains, roughly 11 million of which were shared by at least two donors. To remove PCR and sequencing errors, raw reads were error-corrected and collapsed into unique sequences using a nearest-neighbor algorithm that merged closely related sequences. CDR3 sequences were aligned to IMGT reference sequences to assign V, D and J gene segments. Each retained sequence needed at least a six-nucleotide match to both a V gene segment and a J gene segment. Rearrangements were classified as productive when the CDR3 lacked stop codons and remained in frame with V and J, and all other rearrangements were classified as non-productive. Following IMGT convention, CDR3 was defined as the stretch from the second conserved V-encoded cysteine up to the conserved J-encoded phenylalanine. The earlier analysis of 587 of the donors excluded sequences that lacked an unambiguous match to a single V gene segment. In an earlier analysis of approximately 560 of the donors, a V segment was called functional when productive rearrangements were above 56.7%, and segregating when the standard deviation between donors exceeded 5%. A statistical classification framework was developed to diagnose cytomegalovirus status using the catalog of TCR beta chain sequences. In a later analysis, TCR nucleotide sequences were compared against IMGT/GENE-DB human TR gene sequences so that V and J genes could be assigned. The TCRdist pipeline was used in a later analysis to assign CDR3 sequences and most-parsimonious VDJ recombination scenarios. A later analysis defined each TCR beta chain by its CDR3 amino acid sequence plus V-gene family, and excluded reads lacking a unique V-gene family. A later analysis removed several hundred highly shared, low-generation-probability nucleotide sequences to deal with suspected cross-contamination and a sequencing artifact. A later analysis calculated a clonal expansion index for each public chain from normalized within-repertoire ranks of inferred template counts. In a later analysis, generation probabilities were computed with a VDJ recombination model fitted to out-of-frame rearrangements, and the resulting probabilities were checked against IGoR. In a later analysis, hypergeometric tests were used to score TCR-TCR, TCR-HLA and TCR-CMV co-occurrence, with a repertoire-size bias correction applied to TCR pairs. To estimate false discovery rates, a later analysis permuted the HLA or CMV assignments 20 times. In a later analysis, co-occurring TCRs were grouped using DBSCAN, and TCRdist sequence similarity was added for clustering within HLA-allele-positive subsets. For co-occurrence clustering, repertoires with fewer than 30,000 or more than 120,000 public chains were excluded, along with a handful of repertoires with anomalous nucleotide sharing. TCRdb re-hosts the immuneACCESS table, in-frame sequences only. Its copies lack some clones; in the studies checked, an unresolved V gene accounts for under half of them, and the cause for the rest is not known. V, J and clone size are taken as reported in that table, and D and trimming were inferred from the DNA itself. The sample has roughly 150,000 clones on record, approximately 70% of them singletons. The ten largest account for 2% to 2.5% of the sample.

The entry originates in a study of cytomegalovirus exposure and HLA in healthy donors (dated by TCRdb to between 2016 and 2019). In terms of the full investigation: An earlier analysis of under 600 of the donors reported about 250 Gb of sequence data and 100 million to 140 million unique TCR beta sequences from 150 million to 200 million T cells. Among roughly 400 genotyped donors of the cohort, an average of around 250,000 unique TCR beta nucleotide sequences was sequenced per donor, of which 15% to 20% were non-productive. The study aimed to test whether signatures of past pathogen exposure could be identified by cataloging public T cell receptors. A separate validation cohort of 100 to 150 different subjects was used in addition to the approximately 610-subject first cohort. HLA typing included class I and class II loci at four-digit resolution. A handful of DR-DQ haplotypes were handled as single units for association and clustering because linkage in the cohort was strong. Donor age, sex, ethnicity and CMV serostatus were compiled together with the repertoire data. The study used immunosequencing to profile the T cell repertoires of several hundred subjects and linked those repertoires to cytomegalovirus serostatus. The later analysis used no new phenotypic data to find candidate immune exposures, relying instead on TCR beta sequences and their occurrence across donors. A later analysis re-examined previously published TCR beta repertoires from hundreds of donors and added high-resolution HLA genotyping to investigate patterns of TCR occurrence. In an earlier analysis of roughly 600 of the donors, high-throughput TCR beta sequencing was used to judge whether each TCR beta V gene segment behaved as functional or pseudogenic. Among the approximately 430 genotyped donors, around 81% belonged to the genetic ancestry cluster associated with self-reported Caucasian donors. In a later genetic analysis, genome-wide SNP genotypes for about 55% of the roughly 670 donors were used, and that subset was treated as a discovery cohort. An early release that covered about 600 HLA-typed donors contained around 330 gigabases of sequencing data and about 93 million unique TCR sequences. Every repertoire in the discovery cohort had been generated on one and the same sequencing platform. To predict cytomegalovirus infection status, the study brought together high-throughput TCR immunosequencing, statistical association of individual TCRs with disease status, and machine learning. Typing coverage differed by locus: A, B, C, DRB1 and DQB1 were typed in roughly 620-640 donors, DQA1 in about 500, DPA1 in 600 to 610, and DPB1 in 472. The full study reports these points: For the cohort, immune exposure information was limited to CMV serostatus. Because counts were too low, more than 15 rarely observed V segments, including chromosome 9 orphons, were left out of the earlier analysis of about 620 of the donors. In a later analysis, most CMV-associated TCR beta chains were found to appear HLA-restricted, with HLA associations seemingly driven largely by CMV exposure. Roughly uniform sequencing depth across donors was assumed in presence/absence analyses, although this assumption may not hold. The 87-base-pair reads could not distinguish some IMGT-functional V segments, including TRBV6-2 and TRBV6-3, so those segments were excluded. The study listed 164 TCR beta chains as associated with cytomegalovirus. In an earlier analysis of around 600 of the donors, most TCR beta V segments appeared in productive rearrangements about 87% or about 30% of the time, broadly matching IMGT annotations. Most TCR sequences were observed very rarely across donors, whereas some public TCRs were present in many individuals. In a later analysis, the rate of TCR association differed among HLA loci, with DRB1 alleles having the most associated TCRs and HLA-C alleles having the fewest. When HLA alleles, especially DR and DQ, strongly co-occurred, TCR associations were difficult to assign to individual alleles. Linkage disequilibrium might explain the correlated functional status among segregating V segments, but an unknown experimental factor could not be ruled out. A later analysis found that HLA-associated TCR beta chains were more clonally expanded and had lower generation probabilities than equally common non-associated chains. A further reported finding was that TCR beta sequences accurately predicted the HLA-A and HLA-B alleles for most subjects in the first cohort. Compared with the approximately 670-donor mean, donors in an Asian-associated ancestry cluster had fewer N-insertions in productive TCRs, according to a later genetic analysis. An association between a missense DCLRE1C variant and V-gene and J-gene trimming of TCR beta chains was found in a later genetic analysis and replicated in an independent cohort. HLA typing was unavailable for some donors at each locus, so association tests used only the typed subset. In a later analysis, about 16,000 TCR beta sequences were associated with specific HLA alleles at a false discovery rate of 0.05. A few of the identified cytomegalovirus-associated TCR beta chains were confirmed in vitro to be specific for cytomegalovirus antigens. The authors suggested that the approach could potentially be extended to other disease states and immunological phenotypes. This cohort had only TCR beta chains sequenced, and the lack of alpha or paired-chain data limited which features could be detected. Several of the top co-occurrence clusters appeared to be linked to parvovirus B19, influenza, CMV and Epstein-Barr virus, according to a later analysis. The sequencing pipeline was judged likely to have produced a cluster of highly shared sequence variants as a technical artifact. The classifier was reported to diagnose cytomegalovirus status with high specificity and sensitivity in both the original and validation cohorts.

The cohort comprised 710 or so healthy bone marrow donors. At the time of sampling, all cohort members were nominally healthy, though unrecorded immune exposures were likely present. The donor was CMV seropositive and belonged to the group of 270 or so seropositive cohort members. Every donor gave a peripheral blood sample, and the peripheral blood mononuclear cells from that sample were used for TCR beta sequencing. The Qiagen DNeasy Blood Extraction Kit was used to extract genomic DNA from the blood cell samples. CDR1 and CDR2 were assigned from the germline V gene (reference sequence) as LNHDA and SQIVND. V is shortened by 6 bases, J by 0 bases, and the region joining them spans 18 bases. The cysteine opens and the phenylalanine closes a CDR3 of 17 amino acids. The read is trimmed to its CDR3 DNA, 51 bases read in frame from base 1.

The sequence joins TRBV19 to TRBJ1-5, with no D gene named confidently. Sequenced: PBMCs. The source of this sequence is a woman aged 55-70 years in good health and CMV-seropositive. CDR3 sequence: CASRLGLETLSNQPQHF. The DNA is as follows: TGTGCCAGTAGGCTTGGTCTCGAGACACTTAGCAATCAGCCCCAGCATTTT.